Below, 26 T cell receptor beta chains from the same sample are listed, as sequenced in a study of cytomegalovirus exposure and HLA in healthy donors. PCR employed 60 Vbeta and 13 Jbeta primers. Data came from immunoSEQ multiplex PCR; TCRdb stores just in-frame clones and leaves some out. Of more than 95,000 clones listed, 60% to 85% were seen once; the top ten hold 0.95% to 1.5%. Sequencing was performed on PBMCs. These TCRs come from a female donor in good health and CMV-seronegative.

This clone was detected only once. The chain combines TRBV19 with TRBJ1-1; 7 nucleotides agree with TRBD1. Germline V CDR1 and CDR2: LNHDA, SQIVND (reference sequence). This CDR3 has 13 amino acids. J lost 5 bases, V lost 6 bases, and 6 bases had no gene match. The CDR3 loop is CASSDRVKTEAFF. DNA of the CDR3: TGTGCCAGTAGCGACAGGGTAAAGACTGAAGCTTTCTTT.

V and J are TRBV30 and TRBJ2-1; 10 bases are shared with TRBD2. The J segment lost 3 bases and the V segment lost 4 bases, leaving 3 bases of the junction unmatched. Germline loops: CDR1 GTSNPN, CDR2 SVGIG (reference sequence). The CDR3 loop spans 14 amino acids. CDR3: CAWTGTSDYNEQFF. The CDR3 DNA follows: TGTGCCTGGACCGGGACTAGCGACTACAATGAGCAGTTCTTC. The full variable domain, completed using reference TRBV30 and TRBJ2-1, is SQTIHQWPATLVQPVGSPLSLECTVEGTSNPNLYWYRQAAGRGLQLLFYSVGIGQISSEVPQNLSASRPQDRQFILSSKKLLLSDSGFYLCAWTGTSDYNEQFFGPGTRLTVL.

V is TRBV5-5 and J is TRBJ1-5; no definite D call. The CDR3 consists of 13 residues. Trimming removed 2 bases from V and 8 bases from J, with 11 bases in between. Germline V gene data show CDR1 as SGHKS and CDR2 as YYEKEE (reference sequence). The DNA of the CDR3 is TGTGCCAGCAGCTTCGCCCCCGGGGAGCCCCAGCATTTT. This encodes CASSFAPGEPQHF.

The chain combines TRBV6-5 with TRBJ1-1; 9 bases agree with TRBD1. This CDR3 is 14 amino acids long. V dropped 4 bases and J dropped 5; count of bases not matched to a gene: 5. Germline CDR1 is MNHEY and CDR2 is SVGAGI. The CDR3 coding sequence is TGTGCCAGCAGTTTCGGACAGGGGAGTACTGAAGCTTTCTTT. It translates to CASSFGQGSTEAFF.

V is TRBV6-1 and J is TRBJ2-7, with 9 nucleotides matching TRBD1. After removal of 5 bases from V and 6 bases from J, the junction contained 11 bases not matched to a gene. There are 15 residues in the CDR3. Germline V gene lookup returns CDR1 MNHNS and CDR2 SASEGT. CDR3 residues: CASSSTGTGSSEQYF. CDR3 coding DNA: TGTGCCAGCAGTTCAACCGGGACAGGGAGCTCCGAGCAGTACTTC.

Comment on this clone: The junction departs from germline at one end; a sequencing error may be responsible. The V gene is TRBV7-8, the J gene TRBJ2-4; D is perhaps TRBD1 (6 bases). The length of the CDR3 is 15 residues. CDR1 is SGHVS and CDR2 is FQNEAQ in the germline V gene. The CDR3 bases are TGTGCCAGCAGCCCAGGAACAGGGTCTCAAAACAGTCAGTACTTC. The encoded protein is CASSPGTGSQNSQYF.

This rearrangement joins TRBV5-1 to TRBJ1-2; tentatively, D is TRBD1 (6 bases). Germline V gene data show CDR1 as SGHRS and CDR2 as YFSETQ. Trimming left V 4 bases short and J 0 bases short, with 13 bases between. This CDR3 region has 15 residues. The CDR3 here is CASSPRTEANYGYTF. For the CDR3, the DNA is TGCGCCAGCAGCCCCCGGACAGAAGCTAACTATGGCTACACCTTC.

V is TRBV11-2 and J is TRBJ1-2; TRBD1 matches 7 bases. The germline V gene encodes CDR1 SGHAT and CDR2 FQNNGV. This CDR3 region has 15 residues. The trim removed 5 bases at V and 4 bases at J, leaving 10 bases unmatched. This chain's CDR3 is CASSTQGLQSYGYTF. The CDR3 coding sequence is TGTGCCAGCAGCACACAGGGGCTTCAGAGCTATGGCTACACCTTC.

Here the CDR3 reads CASSQGRFGEKLFF. DNA for the CDR3: TGTGCCAGCAGCCAGGGGCGTTTTGGGGAAAAACTGTTTTTT. The rearrangement uses TRBV7-6 and TRBJ1-4; D possibly corresponds to TRBD1 (6 bases). With 5 bases removed from V and 8 bases from J, the gap between germline ends came to 15 bases. Germline V gene data show CDR1 as SGHVS and CDR2 as FNYEAQ. CDR3 length equals 14 residues.

The chain links TRBV23-1 to TRBJ2-5, with 7 bases matching TRBD1. TRBV23-1 is annotated as an ORF whose role is uncertain. With V trimmed by 0 bases and J by 1 base, 5 bases remained unmatched. The CDR3 is 16 residues long. The DNA for the CDR3 is TGCGCCAGCAGTCAATCCTCCCGGGACAGCCAAGAGACCCAGTACTTC. Its protein is CASSQSSRDSQETQYF.

V and J are TRBV7-8 and TRBJ2-2; TRBD1 is a possible D gene (6 bases). The germline V and J ends were trimmed by 5 bases and 9 bases, with 13 bases remaining between them. The CDR3 runs to 13 residues. CDR1 and CDR2 (germline): SGHVS, FQNEAQ. CDR3: CASSDSGVWELFF. The CDR3 nucleotides read TGTGCCAGCAGCGACTCAGGGGTTTGGGAGCTGTTTTTT.

This chain uses TRBV5-6 with TRBJ2-2, with 10 nucleotides matching TRBD1. Per the germline V gene, CDR1 is SGHDT and CDR2 is YYEEEE. This CDR3 comprises 16 residues. Trimming at V came to 4 bases and at J to 3 bases, leaving 6 bases not matched to a gene. In DNA form, the CDR3 reads TGTGCCAGCAGCCGCACCGGGACAGGGGACACCGGGGAGCTGTTTTTT. Amino acids: CASSRTGTGDTGELFF.

The V gene is TRBV9, the J gene TRBJ2-2; 16 bases align to TRBD2. Germline V gene lookup returns CDR1 SGDLS and CDR2 YYNGEE. Trimming at V came to 4 bases and at J to 3 bases, leaving 9 bases not matched to a gene. The CDR3 spans 19 residues. The CDR3 protein is CASSLQGLAGGPDTGELFF. CDR3 bases: TGTGCCAGCAGCTTGCAGGGACTAGCGGGAGGGCCGGACACCGGGGAGCTGTTTTTT.

Concerning this clone itself: In the same sample, other DNA sequences code for this CDR3. CDR3 sequence (DNA): TGTGCCAGCAGCGTAGCCGGGGGTAGCTCCTACGAGCAGTACTTC. As protein: CASSVAGGSSYEQYF. The chain has TRBV9 and TRBJ2-7, with TRBD2 as a possible D gene (6 bases). This CDR3 comprises 15 residues. V gave up 0 bases and J gave up 0 bases, with 10 bases separating them. The germline gives CDR1 SGDLS, CDR2 YYNGEE.

The DNA for the CDR3 is TGTGCCAGTAGTACGCCTAGACAGGCGAACACTGAAGCTTTCTTT. Its protein product is CASSTPRQANTEAFF. The chain recombines TRBV19 with TRBJ1-1; the D gene is possibly TRBD1 (6 bases). The CDR3 is made up of 15 amino acids. The germline CDR1 and CDR2 sequences are LNHDA and SQIVND (reference sequence). Trimming pared 4 bases from V and 1 base from J, leaving 13 bases between.

V gene TRBV5-1 combines with J gene TRBJ2-1; D remains ambiguous. Trimming took 3 bases from V and 6 from J, leaving 13 bases between them. Germline-derived CDR1 and CDR2 are SGHRS and YFSETQ. The CDR3 spans 14 residues. The CDR3 region has the DNA TGCGCCAGCAGCTCCCAATTACAAAGCAATGAGCAGTTCTTC. Amino acid sequence: CASSSQLQSNEQFF.

This clone has a handful of counts. The chain employs TRBV5-1 and TRBJ2-1, with 13 bases that match TRBD2. The junction had 8 bases not matched to a gene; V was cut back by 4 bases and J by 1 base. The CDR3 consists of 18 residues. Germline V gene data show CDR1 as SGHRS and CDR2 as YFSETQ. DNA of the CDR3: TGCGCCAGCAGCCCCCGACTAGCGGGGGGACAGTCCTACAATGAGCAGTTCTTC. Amino acid sequence: CASSPRLAGGQSYNEQFF. Variable domain in full (rest from reference TRBV5-1 and TRBJ2-1): KAGVTQTPRYLIKTRGQQVTLSCSPISGHRSVSWYQQTPGQGLQFLFEYFSETQRNKGNFPGRFSGRQFSNSRSEMNVSTLELGDSALYLCASSPRLAGGQSYNEQFFGPGTRLTVL.

This clone appeared a few times. The chain joins TRBV30 to TRBJ1-6, with TRBD1 identical over 8 bases. Germline CDR1 and CDR2: GTSNPN and SVGIG (reference sequence). This CDR3 comprises 16 residues. V was pared by 3 bases and J by 9 bases, with 13 bases of the junction left unmatched. CDR3 protein: CAWRLGQGRMSSPLHF. CDR3 DNA sequence: TGTGCCTGGAGGTTAGGACAGGGCCGAATGAGTTCACCCCTCCACTTT.

This clone occurred a few times. The chain joins TRBV19 to TRBJ1-2; D possibly corresponds to TRBD1 (5 bases). Germline loops: CDR1 LNHDA, CDR2 SQIVND (reference sequence). The germline V and J ends were trimmed by 3 bases and 3 bases, with 8 bases remaining between them. The CDR3 loop spans 13 amino acids. The CDR3 DNA follows: TGTGCCAGTAGTATCACAGGTCACTATGGCTACACCTTC. Protein: CASSITGHYGYTF.

The chain has TRBV18 and TRBJ2-2; 7 bases fit TRBD1. The CDR3 consists of 14 residues. Germline-derived CDR1 and CDR2 are KGHSH and LQKENI. The ends lost 6 bases at V and 3 bases at J; junction bases unmatched: 4. The CDR3 region is CASSRGGYTGELFF. CDR3 bases: TGTGCCAGCTCGCGAGGGGGCTACACCGGGGAGCTGTTTTTT.

V usage is TRBV7-9 and J usage is TRBJ2-3; 8 nucleotides match TRBD2. The length of the CDR3 is 15 residues. Looked up from germline, CDR1 is SEHNR and CDR2 is FQNEAQ (reference sequence). V dropped 8 bases and J dropped 6; count of bases not matched to a gene: 13. The CDR3 coding sequence is TGTGCCAGCGGACAGCTATCGGGAGGGCCGGATACGCAGTATTTT. Translating it yields CASGQLSGGPDTQYF.

This clone was recorded only once. This chain links TRBV9 with TRBJ1-2; tentative D call: TRBD1 (5 bases). This CDR3 is built from 18 residues. Trimming pared 3 bases from V and 0 bases from J, leaving 21 bases between. Germline V gives CDR1 SGDLS, CDR2 YYNGEE. In DNA form, the CDR3 reads TGTGCCAGCAGCGCCAGCCTGGGGCAGGGTGGCTCTAACTATGGCTACACCTTC. It encodes CASSASLGQGGSNYGYTF.

CDR3 nucleotide sequence: TGTGCCAGCAGGATACAGGGTAGGAACACTGAAGCTTTCTTT. Translating it yields CASRIQGRNTEAFF. The genes are TRBV2 and TRBJ1-1; a weak D match, TRBD1 (6 bases). V was clipped by 6 bases and J by 1 base, with 12 bases between them. Germline V gene data show CDR1 as SNHLY and CDR2 as FYNNEI. The CDR3 loop spans 14 amino acids.

This CDR3 reads CAWRVRGGDTQYF. Here the CDR3 DNA reads TGTGCCTGGAGGGTGAGGGGGGGCGATACGCAGTATTTT. The J gene is TRBJ2-3, the V gene TRBV30; D is possibly TRBD2 (7 bases). V was cut by 3 bases and J by 6 bases, with 13 bases left in between. In germline, CDR1 is GTSNPN, CDR2 SVGIG (reference sequence). CDR3 length equals 13 residues. The whole variable domain, filled in from reference TRBV30 and TRBJ2-3, reads SQTIHQWPATLVQPVGSPLSLECTVEGTSNPNLYWYRQAAGRGLQLLFYSVGIGQISSEVPQNLSASRPQDRQFILSSKKLLLSDSGFYLCAWRVRGGDTQYFGPGTRLTVL.

The chain is built from TRBV7-7 and TRBJ2-1; TRBD1 matches at 12 bases. CDR1 is SSHAT and CDR2 is FNYEAQ in the germline V gene (reference sequence). CDR3 length equals 14 residues. The V and J ends lost 5 bases and 7 bases, in that order; junction bases with no gene match: 3. The CDR3 region has the DNA TGTGCCAGCAGCCCGGGACAGGGGGCGAATGAGCAGTTCTTC. As protein: CASSPGQGANEQFF.

The CDR3 DNA is TGTGCCAGCAGTTACGGGGAGACCTACGAGCAGTACTTC. Residues: CASSYGETYEQYF. J is TRBJ2-7 and V is TRBV28; perhaps TRBD2 as D (5 bases). Per the germline V gene, CDR1 is MDHEN and CDR2 is SYDVKM. Between the trimmed V and J ends, which lost 4 bases and 2 bases, there was a span of 9 bases. This CDR3 region has 13 residues.